The clone carrying this TCR beta chain was observed a single time. Sequenced by immunoSEQ multiplex PCR; TCRdb stores in-frame clones only, minus some. The data contain about 61,000 clones, about nine tenths of them singletons. The record originates from a study of blood T cell repertoires in COVID-19. Study context: Samples of COVID-19 (acute and convalescent) were obtained from the United States, Italy and Spain. In each case, the material was cDNA or gDNA derived from T cells, B-cell-depleted T cells, or PBMCs.

With 1 base removed from V and 4 bases from J, the gap between germline ends came to 10 bases. The germline V gene encodes CDR1 GTSNPN and CDR2 SVGIG (reference sequence). The length of the CDR3 is 13 residues. The chain uses TRBV30 and TRBJ1-1, with D maybe TRBD1 (5 bases). Sequencing was performed on peripheral blood. This clonotype originated in a woman between 50 and 59 years old with active or convalescent COVID-19. For the CDR3, the DNA is TGTGCCTGGAGTGCCGATAGGGGCACTGAAGCTTTCTTT. It yields the protein CAWSADRGTEAFF.